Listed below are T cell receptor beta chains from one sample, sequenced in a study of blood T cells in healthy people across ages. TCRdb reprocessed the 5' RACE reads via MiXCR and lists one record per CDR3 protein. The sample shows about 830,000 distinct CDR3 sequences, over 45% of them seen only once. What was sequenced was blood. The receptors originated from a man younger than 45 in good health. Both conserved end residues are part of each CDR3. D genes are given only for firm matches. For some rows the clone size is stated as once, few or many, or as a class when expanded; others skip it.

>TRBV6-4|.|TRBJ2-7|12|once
TGTGCCAGCAGTATTCAGACCCTCGAGCAGTACTTC
CASSIQTLEQYF
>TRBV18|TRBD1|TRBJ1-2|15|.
TGTGCCAGTTCACCGGGTCCTGACAGGGTGTATGGCTACACCTTC
CASSPGPDRVYGYTF
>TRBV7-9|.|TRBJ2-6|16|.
TGTGCCAGCAGCTTAGATTTGGGATCTGGGGCCAACGTCCTGACTTTC
CASSLDLGSGANVLTF
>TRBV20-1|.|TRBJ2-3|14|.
TGCAGTGCTAGAGATTGGCGGAACACGGATACGCAGTATTTT
CSARDWRNTDTQYF
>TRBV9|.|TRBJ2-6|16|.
TGTGCCAGCAGCGAACAAAGCCCCTCGGGGGCCAACGTCCTGACTTTC
CASSEQSPSGANVLTF
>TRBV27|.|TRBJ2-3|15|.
TGTGCCAGCAGTTTAACTACCGGTAACACAGATACGCAGTATTTT
CASSLTTGNTDTQYF
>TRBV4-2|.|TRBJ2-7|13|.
TGTGCCAGCAGCTCCGACAGATCCTACGAGCAGTACTTC
CASSSDRSYEQYF
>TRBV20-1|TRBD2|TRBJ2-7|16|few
TGCAGTGCTAGAGATTCCGTAGCGGGGGGCTTGTACGAGCAGTACTTC
CSARDSVAGGLYEQYF
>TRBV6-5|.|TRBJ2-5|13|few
TGTGCCAGCAGTTACACAGGAATGGGGACCCAGTACTTC
CASSYTGMGTQYF
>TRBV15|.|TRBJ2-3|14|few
TGTGCCACCAGCAGAGATTGGGGGGCCTCTACGCAGTATTTT
CATSRDWGASTQYF
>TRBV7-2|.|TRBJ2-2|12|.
TGTGCCAGCCTCAAGAACACCGGGGAGCTGTTTTTT
CASLKNTGELFF
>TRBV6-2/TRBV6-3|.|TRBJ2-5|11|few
TGTGCCAGCACCGACCGAGAGACCCAGTACTTC
CASTDRETQYF
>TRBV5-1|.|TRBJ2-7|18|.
TGCGCCAGCAGCTTGGCCGGTCAGGGCAGAGTCTCCGCCTACGAGCAGTACTTC
CASSLAGQGRVSAYEQYF
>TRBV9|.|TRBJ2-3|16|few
TGTGCCAGCAGCCCAGTCGTCGGGGGCGTTGGAGATACGCAGTATTTT
CASSPVVGGVGDTQYF
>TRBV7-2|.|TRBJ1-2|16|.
TGTGCCAGCAGCTCAGACGGCCGGGCAGTCGGAGATGGCTACACCTTC
CASSSDGRAVGDGYTF
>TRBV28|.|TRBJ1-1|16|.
TGTGCCAGCAGTCAGGAGCCGATCGGGGGGTGGACTGAAGCTTTCTTT
CASSQEPIGGWTEAFF
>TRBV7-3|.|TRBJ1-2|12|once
TGTGCCAGCAGCGACCTCCTCTATGGCTACACCTTC
CASSDLLYGYTF
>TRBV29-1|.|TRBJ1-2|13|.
TGCAGCGTCGGAGGGGGGGATTATGGCGGCTACACCTTC
CSVGGGDYGGYTF
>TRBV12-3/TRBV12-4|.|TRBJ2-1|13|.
TGTGCCAGCAGCATCCTAGGGACGGGTGAGCAGTTCTTC
CASSILGTGEQFF
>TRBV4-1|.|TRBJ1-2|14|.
TGCGCCAGCAGCCCTCCGGGGGCGCCCTATGGCTACACCTTC
CASSPPGAPYGYTF
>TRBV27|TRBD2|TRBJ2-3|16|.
TGTGCCAGCAGTGTCAATAGCGGGGGGGCCCAAGATACGCAGTATTTT
CASSVNSGGAQDTQYF
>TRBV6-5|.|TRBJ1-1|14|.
TGTGCCAGCAGTTACTCGGGGGCAGTCGCTGAAGCTTTCTTT
CASSYSGAVAEAFF
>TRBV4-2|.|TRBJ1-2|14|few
TGTGCCAGCAGCCAACTCCGGACAGACTATGGCTACACCTTC
CASSQLRTDYGYTF
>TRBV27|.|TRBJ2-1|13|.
TGTGCCAGCCGGGTTAGCTCCTACAATGAGCAGTTCTTC
CASRVSSYNEQFF
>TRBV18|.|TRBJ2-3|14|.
TGTGCCAGCTCACCACTACGGGAGACAGATACGCAGTATTTT
CASSPLRETDTQYF
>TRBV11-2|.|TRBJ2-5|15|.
TGTGCCAGCAGCTTAGTATTCGCCACACAAGAGACCCAGTACTTC
CASSLVFATQETQYF
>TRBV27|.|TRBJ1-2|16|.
TGTGCCAGCAGTTTCACAGGGAAGTTCGCGGACTATGGCTACACCTTC
CASSFTGKFADYGYTF
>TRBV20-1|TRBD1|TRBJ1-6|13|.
TGCAGTGCATCGGGACAGGGGTATTCACCCCTCCACTTT
CSASGQGYSPLHF
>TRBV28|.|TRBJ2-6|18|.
TGTGCCAGCAGGATAGGAGGGACCCCCCAAAGTGGGGCCAACGTCCTGACTTTC
CASRIGGTPQSGANVLTF
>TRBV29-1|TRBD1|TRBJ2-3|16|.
TGCAGCGTCGCTAACCCGGGACAGCTAAACACAGATACGCAGTATTTT
CSVANPGQLNTDTQYF
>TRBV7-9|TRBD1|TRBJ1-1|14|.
TGTGCCAGCAGCTTGCCAGGGGGCGGGATTGAAGCTTTCTTT
CASSLPGGGIEAFF
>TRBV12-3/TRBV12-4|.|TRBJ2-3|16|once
TGTGCCAGCAGCCTTGATTCGGGACAAACGACAGATACGCAGGATTTT
CASSLDSGQTTDTQDF
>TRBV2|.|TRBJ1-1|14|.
TGTGCCAGCAGGGAAGCGCCGGGTTCGGCTGAAGCTTTCTTT
CASREAPGSAEAFF
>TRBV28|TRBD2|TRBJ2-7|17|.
TGTGCCAGCAGCCTCGAATTGAAGCGGGGGGCCTCCTACGAGCAGTACTTC
CASSLELKRGASYEQYF
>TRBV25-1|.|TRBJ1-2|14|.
TGTGCCAGCAGTGAATCTTGGGGGGGATATGGCTACACCTTC
CASSESWGGYGYTF
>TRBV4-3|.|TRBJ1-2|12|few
TGCGCCAGCAGCCAAGATCGGTCTGGCTACACCTTC
CASSQDRSGYTF
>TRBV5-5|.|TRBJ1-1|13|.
TGTGCCAGCAGCTCTAACGTACTACGAGAGGCTTTCTTT
CASSSNVLREAFF
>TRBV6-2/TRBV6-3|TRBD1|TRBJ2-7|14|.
TGTGCCAGCAGGGCAGGGACAGCGACCTACGAGCAGTACTTC
CASRAGTATYEQYF
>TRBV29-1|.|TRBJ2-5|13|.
TGCAGCGCTACCATAGCCAGGGGAGAGACCCAGTACTTC
CSATIARGETQYF
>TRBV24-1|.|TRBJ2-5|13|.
TGTGCCACCAGTGGGGGACCACAAGAGACCCAGTACTTC
CATSGGPQETQYF
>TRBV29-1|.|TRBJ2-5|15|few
TGCAGCGTCATGCTGTTGGGTGGTGGGCAAGAGACCCAGTACTTC
CSVMLLGGGQETQYF
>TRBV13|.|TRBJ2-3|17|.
TGTGCCAGCAGCTTGGGGGCAGAACTTACTAGCACAGATACGCAGTATTTT
CASSLGAELTSTDTQYF
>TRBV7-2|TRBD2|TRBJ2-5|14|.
TGTGCCAGCAGCTTAGGGCTGAGTGGGGGGGGCCAGTACTTC
CASSLGLSGGGQYF
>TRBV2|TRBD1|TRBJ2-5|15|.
TGTGCCAGCAGTGACTTAGGCACAGGGGGAGAGACCCAGTACTTC
CASSDLGTGGETQYF
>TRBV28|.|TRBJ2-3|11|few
TGTGCCATCGAAGGGGGAGATACGCAGTATTTT
CAIEGGDTQYF
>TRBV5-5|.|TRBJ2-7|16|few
TGTGCCAGCAGCCTGGCGTTCGGGGTAGAGTCCCACGAGCAGTACTTC
CASSLAFGVESHEQYF
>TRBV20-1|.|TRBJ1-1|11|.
TGCAGTGGCCTCAGGGAAGCGATGACTTTCTTT
CSGLREAMTFF
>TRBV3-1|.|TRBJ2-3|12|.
TGTGCCAGCAGCCAACTAGCAGATACGCAGTATTTT
CASSQLADTQYF
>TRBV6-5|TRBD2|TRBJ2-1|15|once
TGTGCCAGCAGGGCTAGCGGGGGGGCCTACAATGAGCAGTTCTTC
CASRASGGAYNEQFF
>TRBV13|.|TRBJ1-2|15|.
TGTGCCAGCAGCTTATTGGGGACGGAAAATTTCGGCTACACCTTC
CASSLLGTENFGYTF
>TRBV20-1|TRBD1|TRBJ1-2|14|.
TGCAGTGCTAGTGGGGGACAGAGATACTATGGCTACACCTTC
CSASGGQRYYGYTF
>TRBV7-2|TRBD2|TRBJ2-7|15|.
TGTGCCAGCAGCTTAACTAGCGGGGGGGAGGTCGAGCAGTACTTC
CASSLTSGGEVEQYF
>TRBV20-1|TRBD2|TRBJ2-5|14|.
TGCAGTGCTGAAAGCGGGAGGGCCGGCGAGACCCAGTACTTC
CSAESGRAGETQYF
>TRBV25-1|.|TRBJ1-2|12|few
TGTGCCACAGGGAGGGACTTCTATGGCTACACCTTC
CATGRDFYGYTF
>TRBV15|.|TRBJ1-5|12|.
TGTGCCACCACCCGGGGCGATCAGCCCCAGCATTTT
CATTRGDQPQHF
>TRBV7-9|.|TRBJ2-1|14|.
TGTGCCAGCAGCTCCTGGGACCGGGGGAATGAGCAGTTCTTC
CASSSWDRGNEQFF
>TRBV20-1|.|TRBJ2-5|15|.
TGCAGTGCTAGTGGGGGTTGGCGGGGACAAGAGACCCAGTACTTC
CSASGGWRGQETQYF